Each of the 23 T cell receptor beta chains below was sequenced from the same sample in a study of T cells in Graves' hyperthyroidism and ophthalmopathy. Amplified regions were TCR beta CDR3 sequences from RNA transcripts. TCR CDR3 underwent first-round RT-PCR with the HTBI primer set. A single record per CDR3 protein comes from TCRdb applying MiXCR to the multiplex PCR reads. The table has roughly 350,000 distinct CDR3 sequences, roughly 15% seen once. Sequencing input: blood. These receptors originate from a woman between 35 and 50 years old with Graves' ophthalmopathy.

This clonotype occurred a few times. The chain joins TRBV20-1 to TRBJ2-5; 12 bases fit TRBD2. Germline V gives CDR1 DFQATT, CDR2 SNEGSKA (reference sequence). The CDR3 has 14 amino acids. V lost 6 bases to trimming and J lost 5 bases; unmatched junction nucleotides: 7. The CDR3 loop is CSADLAGGPETQYF. The CDR3 DNA sequence: TGCAGTGCCGACCTAGCGGGGGGGCCGGAGACCCAGTACTTC.

This clonotype has ten or more counts. V and J are TRBV30 and TRBJ1-1; D is unclear. This CDR3 contains 14 residues. With 3 bases removed from V and 0 bases from J, the gap between germline ends came to 11 bases. Germline V gene lookup returns CDR1 GTSNPN and CDR2 SVGIG (reference sequence). CDR3 sequence (DNA): TGTGCCTGGAGGGCGCGGCAGTTGAACACTGAAGCTTTCTTT. Its protein is CAWRARQLNTEAFF.

This clonotype has just a few counts. J is TRBJ1-1 and V is TRBV27; D is ambiguous. Per the germline V gene, CDR1 is MNHEY and CDR2 is SMNVEV (reference sequence). The V end lost 6 bases, the J end lost 3 bases, and 14 bases lay between the germline ends. The CDR3 is made up of 14 amino acids. CDR3: CASSSLSFDTEAFF. CDR3 bases: TGTGCCAGCAGCAGTTTGTCGTTCGACACTGAAGCTTTCTTT.

This clonotype was observed a handful of times. One end of the junction varies from germline; a read error may be responsible. The chain links TRBV25-1 to TRBJ2-3; D may be TRBD1 (6 bases). The CDR3 loop spans 18 amino acids. Germline CDR1 reads MGHDK; CDR2 reads SYGVNS. Here the CDR3 reads CASRDLVVGALSTDMQYF. Here the CDR3 DNA reads TGTGCCAGCCGTGACTTGGTGGTGGGGGCGCTTAGCACAGATATGCAGTATTTT.

As concerns this clonotype: A much larger clone is a single base away; this may be a read error. The V gene is TRBV6-2 or TRBV6-3, the J gene TRBJ2-7, with D unresolved. The V gene's germline CDR1 is MNHEY and CDR2 SVGEGT. The ends were cut back, 4 bases at V and 2 bases at J, with 15 bases in the middle. The CDR3 spans 15 residues. CDR3 in amino acids: CASSSLSSQPYEQYF. CDR3 nucleotides: TGTGCCAGCAGTTCACTTAGCAGTCAACCCTACGAGCAGTACTTC.

In its sample, this clonotype was seen many times. The genes are TRBV7-9 and TRBJ2-1; possibly TRBD2 for D (5 bases). The CDR3 covers 14 residues. Looked up from germline, CDR1 is SEHNR and CDR2 is FQNEAQ (reference sequence). Trimming shortened V by 7 bases and J by 2 bases, and 12 bases separated the two germline ends. The chain's CDR3 is CASKSSGTYNEQFF. In DNA form, the CDR3 reads TGTGCCAGCAAGTCGAGCGGAACCTACAATGAGCAGTTCTTC.

This clonotype was observed a few times. V is TRBV14 and J is TRBJ1-1, with 8 positions matching TRBD1. This CDR3 has 16 amino acids. V trimming: 1 base; J trimming: 0 bases; junction bases outside the gene matches: 4. CDR1 is SGHDN, CDR2 FVKESK, per germline. This CDR3 reads CASSQGTGFLNTEAFF. DNA of the CDR3: TGTGCCAGCAGCCAAGGGACAGGGTTTTTGAACACTGAAGCTTTCTTT.

The V and J genes are TRBV7-2 and TRBJ1-5; D is undetermined. This CDR3 region has 14 residues. Trimming shortened V by 5 bases and J by 0 bases, and 8 bases separated the two germline ends. Germline V gene sequence: CDR1 SGHTA, CDR2 FQGNSA. The CDR3: CASSQSHSNQPQHF. For the CDR3, the DNA is TGTGCCAGCAGCCAATCTCATAGCAATCAGCCCCAGCATTTT.

The rearrangement joins TRBV28 to TRBJ2-3; 13 positions agree with TRBD2. Germline trimming cut 5 bases from V and 3 bases from J; bases unmatched to any gene: 5. The CDR3 sequence is 16 residues long. Per germline, CDR1 MDHEN and CDR2 SYDVKM. The CDR3 bases are TGTGCCAGCAGTCCACTAGCGGGAGGGATGACAGATACGCAGTATTTT. Protein: CASSPLAGGMTDTQYF.

Ten or more counts support this clonotype. This chain links TRBV5-4 with TRBJ1-2, with D possibly being TRBD1 (6 bases). The V end lost 0 bases, the J end lost 4 bases, and 13 bases lay between the germline ends. Looked up from germline, CDR1 is SGHNT and CDR2 is YYREEE (reference sequence). This CDR3 is 15 amino acids long. The CDR3 nucleotides are TGTGCCAGCAGCTTGGGAGCAGGGGTTAGCTATGGCTACACCTTC. This gives the protein CASSLGAGVSYGYTF.

This clonotype was seen more than once but under ten times. The chain carries TRBV12-3 or TRBV12-4 and TRBJ1-5, with D unresolved. Trimming took off 4 bases at V and 6 bases at J, with 7 bases between the two ends. The CDR3 contains 12 residues. CDR3 nucleotide sequence: TGTGCCAGCAGTTACGGGAGTCAGCCCCAGCATTTT. Its protein product is CASSYGSQPQHF.

The chain carries TRBV6-1 and TRBJ1-5, with 7 bases fitting TRBD1. V trimming: 1 base; J trimming: 6 bases; junction bases outside the gene matches: 9. The CDR3 is 16 amino acids. Germline CDR1 is MNHNS and CDR2 is SASEGT. CDR3 sequence: CASSEVGGGAGQPQHF. The CDR3 bases are TGTGCCAGCAGTGAAGTGGGAGGGGGCGCGGGTCAGCCCCAGCATTTT.

This clonotype was seen ten or more times. The V and J genes are TRBV19 and TRBJ1-2; D uncertain. The germline CDR1 and CDR2 sequences are LNHDA and SQIVND (reference sequence). This CDR3 contains 13 residues. Trimming removed 2 bases from V and 7 bases from J, with 11 bases in between. CDR3 nucleotides: TGTGCCAGTAGTATAAGCCCTTCGGGTGGCTACACCTTC. It codes for CASSISPSGGYTF.

In its sample, this clonotype was seen many times. This sequence joins TRBV5-1 and TRBJ1-1, with D tentatively TRBD1 (6 bases). Germline V gene data show CDR1 as SGHRS and CDR2 as YFSETQ. This CDR3 spans 14 amino acids. Between the trimmed V and J ends, which lost 3 bases and 6 bases, there was a span of 15 bases. The CDR3 coding sequence is TGCGCCAGCAGCTACGTTTGGGGGGCCCCTGAAGCTTTCTTT. Translating gives CASSYVWGAPEAFF.

This clonotype was counted ten times or more. The gene calls are TRBV3-1 and TRBJ2-3; D may match TRBD1 or TRBD2 (5 bases each). V lost 4 bases, J lost 4 bases, and 12 bases lay in between. Germline V gene sequence: CDR1 LGHDT, CDR2 YNNKEL (reference sequence). The CDR3 has 14 amino acids. The CDR3 loop is CASSPRGPSDTQYF. CDR3 bases: TGTGCCAGCAGCCCCCGGGGCCCCTCAGATACGCAGTATTTT.

V usage is TRBV7-6 and J usage is TRBJ1-5, with no clear D. The CDR3 length is 13 residues. Germline V gives CDR1 SGHVS, CDR2 FNYEAQ. Trimming took 3 bases from V and 4 from J, leaving 7 bases between them. The CDR3 loop is CASSFDPNQPQHF. Here the CDR3 DNA reads TGTGCCAGCAGCTTTGACCCTAATCAGCCCCAGCATTTT.

This clonotype showed up many times. The V and J genes are TRBV11-2 and TRBJ2-7; 9 nucleotides align to TRBD1. The CDR3 runs to 16 residues. Unmatched junction bases numbered 14, after V lost 5 bases and J lost 6 bases. Germline V CDR1 and CDR2: SGHAT, FQNNGV. CDR3 loop: CASSKVSGQGSREQYF. The DNA for the CDR3 is TGTGCCAGCAGCAAGGTTTCGGGACAGGGATCGCGCGAGCAGTACTTC.

This clonotype was observed many times. This chain joins TRBV20-1 and TRBJ2-5; no firm D call. Germline V gene data show CDR1 as DFQATT and CDR2 as SNEGSKA (reference sequence). The CDR3 is 11 residues long. Deletions cut 3 bases from V and 7 bases from J, with 9 bases between. CDR3 sequence reads: CSASLGGTQYF. CDR3 coding DNA: TGCAGTGCTAGCCTGGGTGGGACCCAGTACTTC.

This clonotype came up a few times. The chain carries TRBV2 and TRBJ2-1; 7 bases are shared with TRBD1. V lost 6 bases to trimming and J lost 8 bases; unmatched junction nucleotides: 7. CDR1 is SNHLY and CDR2 is FYNNEI in the germline V gene. The CDR3 has 13 amino acids. CDR3 amino acids: CASRGQRWDEQFF. DNA for the CDR3: TGTGCCAGCAGGGGACAGCGATGGGATGAGCAGTTCTTC.

This clonotype was counted ten times or more. V and J are TRBV13 and TRBJ1-1; D gene uncertain. V lost 1 base and J lost 5, with 5 bases in between. This CDR3 is 12 amino acids long. Germline V gene lookup returns CDR1 PRHDT and CDR2 FYEKMQ (reference sequence). CDR3 loop: CASSLVLTEAFF. CDR3 nucleotides: TGTGCCAGCAGCTTAGTTTTGACTGAAGCTTTCTTT.

This clonotype was recorded at least ten times. The chain carries TRBV7-2 and TRBJ1-4; D gene unclear. The V gene's germline CDR1 is SGHTA and CDR2 FQGNSA. This CDR3 has 12 residues. Trimming took 4 bases from V and 5 from J, leaving 5 bases between them. This chain's CDR3 is CASSYNNEKLFF. In nucleotides, the CDR3 is TGTGCCAGCAGCTACAACAATGAAAAACTGTTTTTT. The full variable domain, its missing parts supplied by reference TRBV7-2 and TRBJ1-4, is GAGVSQSPSNKVTEKGKDVELRCDPISGHTALYWYRQSLGQGLEFLIYFQGNSAPDKSGLPSDRFSAERTGGSVSTLTIQRTQQEDSAVYLCASSYNNEKLFFGSGTQLSVL.

Comment on this clonotype: It may be a read error: a sequence one base away is much more abundant. The rearrangement joins TRBV7-2 to TRBJ1-1; D ambiguous. Per germline, CDR1 SGHTA and CDR2 FQGNSA. This CDR3 spans 13 amino acids. V lost 5 bases and J lost 10, with 17 bases in between. The CDR3 sequence is CASSPRTQSPAFF. CDR3 DNA sequence: TGTGCCAGCAGCCCAAGGACCCAGAGTCCAGCTTTCTTT.

J is TRBJ2-7 and V is TRBV19; no firm D call. Trimming removed 4 bases from V and 3 bases from J, with 13 bases in between. This CDR3 is built from 14 residues. In germline, CDR1 is LNHDA, CDR2 SQIVND (reference sequence). In DNA form, the CDR3 reads TGTGCCAGTAGTACCCTGACGGAAGTCTACGAGCAGTACTTC. Encoded protein: CASSTLTEVYEQYF.